This T cell receptor beta chain was retrieved from a study of T cell repertoires in cytomegalovirus infection. Study information: In public TCR beta signatures, there were indications of both CMV infection and matching HLA type. General observations from the study: Predominance within the ex vivo response was attributable to HLA-C-restricted CMV-specific TCR beta clonotypes. Identification of carriers of CMV plus the relevant HLA was achieved through cumulative public TCR beta family frequency.

TCRdb used MiXCR to reprocess the reads, holding one entry per CDR3 protein. Among some 600,000 distinct CDR3 sequences listed, 20% to 25% were seen once. Germline assignment: CDR1 MDHEN and CDR2 SYDVKM. The CDR3 loop spans 15 amino acids. Trimming removed 5 bases at V and 7 bases at J, with 15 bases between. Regarding this clonotype: Antigen unknown.

This receptor was taken from a human donor in good health (CMV status not recorded). Some clones in this sample may be carry-over from other donors' samples. The genes are TRBV28 and TRBJ1-6; tentative D call: TRBD1 (5 bases). Sequenced input: CD8+ T cells from PBMCs. CDR3 nucleotide sequence: TGTGCCAGCAGTCCGAGGGCAGGGCGGAATTCACCCCTCCACTTT. Translating it yields CASSPRAGRNSPLHF.